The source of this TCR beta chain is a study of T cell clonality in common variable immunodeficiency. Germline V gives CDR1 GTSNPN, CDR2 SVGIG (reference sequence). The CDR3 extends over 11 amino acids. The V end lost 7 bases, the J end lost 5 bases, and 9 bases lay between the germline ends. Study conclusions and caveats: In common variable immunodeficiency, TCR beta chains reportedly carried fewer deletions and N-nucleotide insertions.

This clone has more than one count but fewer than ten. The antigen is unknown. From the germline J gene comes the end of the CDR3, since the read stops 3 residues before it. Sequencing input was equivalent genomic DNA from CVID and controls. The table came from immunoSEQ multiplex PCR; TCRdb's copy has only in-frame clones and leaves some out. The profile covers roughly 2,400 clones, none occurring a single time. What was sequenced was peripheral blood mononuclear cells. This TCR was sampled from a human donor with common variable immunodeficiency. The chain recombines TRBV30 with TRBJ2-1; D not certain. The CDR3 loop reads CASSNDNEQFF. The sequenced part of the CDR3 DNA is TGTGCCTCCTCTAATGACAATGAG.